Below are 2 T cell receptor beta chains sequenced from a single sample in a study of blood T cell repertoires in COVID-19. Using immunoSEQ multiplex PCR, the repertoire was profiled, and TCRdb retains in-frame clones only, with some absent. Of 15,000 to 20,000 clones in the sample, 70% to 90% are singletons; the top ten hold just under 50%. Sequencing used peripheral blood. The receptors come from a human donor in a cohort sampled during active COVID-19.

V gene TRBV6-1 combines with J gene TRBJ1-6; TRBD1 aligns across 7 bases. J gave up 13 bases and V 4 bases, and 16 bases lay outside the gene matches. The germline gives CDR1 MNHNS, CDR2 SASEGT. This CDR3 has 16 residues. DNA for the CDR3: TGTGCCAGCAGTGGAGGCAGCGGACAGGACCTTGAGCCCCTCCACTTT. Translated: CASSGGSGQDLEPLHF.

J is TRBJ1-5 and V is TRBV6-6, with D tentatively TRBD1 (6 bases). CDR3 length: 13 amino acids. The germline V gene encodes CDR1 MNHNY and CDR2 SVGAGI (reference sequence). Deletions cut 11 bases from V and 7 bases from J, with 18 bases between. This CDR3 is CAGKSGGQQPQHF. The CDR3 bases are TGTGCCGGCAAGAGCGGGGGCCAACAGCCCCAGCATTTT.